What follows are 18 T cell receptor beta chains derived from one specimen sequenced in a study of blood T cell repertoires in COVID-19. Using immunoSEQ multiplex PCR, the repertoire was profiled, and TCRdb retains in-frame clones only, with some absent. The sample lists around 250,000 clones, 86% occurring once. Sequenced material: peripheral blood. The receptors were sampled from a man at least 80 years old with acute or convalescent COVID-19.

The genes are TRBV5-4 and TRBJ2-2, with D perhaps TRBD2 (6 bases). V dropped 3 bases and J dropped 10 bases, with 16 bases sitting between them. The CDR3 contains 14 residues. Germline V CDR1 and CDR2: SGHNT, YYREEE (reference sequence). The CDR3 bases are TGTGCCAGCAGCTCGCGGGCACTGCGGGAGGAGCTGTTTTTT. This gives the protein CASSSRALREELFF.

V is TRBV7-2 and J is TRBJ1-1; D may be TRBD1 (6 bases). Germline lookup yields CDR1 SGHTA and CDR2 FQGNSA. Trimming cost V 4 bases and J 7 bases, with 10 bases left between them. The CDR3 runs to 12 residues. CDR3 nucleotides: TGTGCCAGCAGCTCACTACAGGGTGAAGCTTTCTTT. This encodes CASSSLQGEAFF. Complete variable domain (other parts from reference TRBV7-2 and TRBJ1-1): GAGVSQSPSNKVTEKGKDVELRCDPISGHTALYWYRQSLGQGLEFLIYFQGNSAPDKSGLPSDRFSAERTGGSVSTLTIQRTQQEDSAVYLCASSSLQGEAFFGQGTRLTVV.

This clone showed up just once. The rearrangement uses TRBV14 and TRBJ2-5; 9 bases are shared with TRBD1. Looked up from germline, CDR1 is SGHDN and CDR2 is FVKESK. Unmatched junction bases numbered 14, after V lost 4 bases and J lost 5 bases. The CDR3 is 17 residues long. CDR3 nucleotides: TGTGCCAGCAGCCTACTGGGTTCCGGGACAGGGCGGGAGACCCAGTACTTC. Encoded protein: CASSLLGSGTGRETQYF.

The V call is TRBV29-1, the J call TRBJ2-2; 11 bases agree with TRBD2. Germline V lookup: CDR1 SQVTM, CDR2 ANQGSEA. This CDR3 region has 16 residues. Trimming cost V 1 base and J 8 bases; bases outside gene matches: 9. The CDR3: CSVEVVTSGTLGELFF. The CDR3 nucleotides are TGCAGCGTTGAAGTGGTGACTAGCGGGACCCTGGGGGAGCTGTTTTTT.

The rearrangement links TRBV21-1 to TRBJ2-7; TRBD1 is the table's D call, not checked against the DNA. TRBV21-1 is marked as a pseudogene. The length of the CDR3 is 15 residues. CDR3 sequence: CASSPGTGTSYEQYF. CDR3 DNA: TGTGCCAGCAGCCCCGGGACAGGGACCTCCTACGAGCAGTACTTC.

The rearrangement links TRBV27 to TRBJ1-2; 8 bases match TRBD1. The germline V gene has CDR1 MNHEY and CDR2 SMNVEV (reference sequence). This CDR3 spans 16 amino acids. The ends lost 4 bases at V and 3 bases at J; junction bases unmatched: 10. The CDR3 sequence: CASSSETGQGDYGYTF. The CDR3 DNA sequence: TGTGCCAGCAGTTCGGAGACCGGACAGGGTGACTATGGCTACACCTTC.

V and J are TRBV18 and TRBJ1-1; D perhaps matches TRBD1 (5 bases). The germline CDR1 and CDR2 sequences are KGHSH and LQKENI. This CDR3 is 16 amino acids long. The V end was cut by 6 bases, the J end by 3 bases, with 20 bases between. CDR3 nucleotides: TGTGCCAGCTCCCCTGTCCTTCAGGGTGCGGACACTGAAGCTTTCTTT. It encodes CASSPVLQGADTEAFF.

The chain links TRBV7-2 to TRBJ1-6; D ambiguous. The CDR3 sequence is 17 residues long. Trimming took off 0 bases at V and 7 bases at J, with 16 bases between the two ends. CDR1 is SGHTA and CDR2 is FQGNSA in the germline V gene. The DNA of the CDR3 is TGTGCCAGCAGCTTAGCGCGGGGAGGAGGAAGAAATTCACCCCTCCACTTT. Protein: CASSLARGGGRNSPLHF.

The chain combines TRBV6-2 or TRBV6-3 with TRBJ1-1, with 8 bases matching TRBD1. The V gene end was trimmed by 2 bases and the J gene end by 0 bases; junction bases not matched to a gene: 14. The CDR3 loop spans 19 amino acids. Germline-derived CDR1 and CDR2 are MNHEY and SVGEGT. The CDR3: CASSYPLIIGQGLNTEAFF. In DNA, the CDR3 is TGTGCCAGCAGTTACCCCCTCATAATCGGACAGGGTTTGAACACTGAAGCTTTCTTT.

The chain recombines TRBV5-1 with TRBJ2-1; 11 nucleotides match TRBD2. Germline CDR1 is SGHRS and CDR2 is YFSETQ. V lost 0 bases and J lost 5; bases outside the gene matches: 4. There are 16 residues in the CDR3. CDR3 region: CASSLARLAGHNEQFF. The DNA of the CDR3 is TGCGCCAGCAGCTTGGCTCGACTAGCGGGACACAATGAGCAGTTCTTC.

The V call is TRBV2, the J call TRBJ2-2; TRBD1 matches 7 bases. Trimming at V came to 6 bases and at J to 2 bases, leaving 6 bases not matched to a gene. This CDR3 region has 15 residues. CDR1 is SNHLY and CDR2 is FYNNEI in the germline V gene. The CDR3 DNA sequence: TGTGCCAGCAGCGAGACAGGGATTAACACCGGGGAGCTGTTTTTT. It encodes CASSETGINTGELFF.

The chain employs TRBV24-1 and TRBJ2-3; 11 bases map to TRBD2. Looked up from germline, CDR1 is KGHDR and CDR2 is SFDVKD. J was trimmed by 3 bases and V by 7 bases; bases with no gene match: 5. CDR3 length: 15 amino acids. The CDR3 sequence is CATRASGGLTDTQYF. CDR3 coding DNA: TGTGCCACCAGAGCTAGCGGGGGGCTTACAGATACGCAGTATTTT.

This sequence joins TRBV5-5 and TRBJ1-4; TRBD1 matches at 7 bases. V trimming: 3 bases; J trimming: 5 bases; junction bases outside the gene matches: 4. Germline CDR1 and CDR2: SGHKS and YYEKEE (reference sequence). The CDR3 is made up of 14 amino acids. CDR3 region: CASSSDRWNEKLFF. CDR3 nucleotide sequence: TGTGCCAGCAGCTCGGACAGGTGGAATGAAAAACTGTTTTTT.

The chain recombines TRBV28 with TRBJ1-4; D is undetermined. The CDR3 is made up of 16 amino acids. Trimming pared 6 bases from V and 5 bases from J, leaving 19 bases between. Germline CDR1 and CDR2: MDHEN and SYDVKM. CDR3 region: CASRPFDNSGNEKLFF. The CDR3 DNA reads TGTGCCAGCAGACCTTTTGACAATTCGGGGAATGAAAAACTGTTTTTT.

CDR3: CASTLAGLNEQYF. The CDR3 region has the DNA TGTGCCAGCACCCTAGCCGGGCTTAACGAGCAGTACTTC. V is TRBV7-9 and J is TRBJ2-7; D possibly corresponds to TRBD2 (5 bases). CDR3 length equals 13 residues. Trimming removed 7 bases at V and 5 bases at J, with 15 bases between. Germline loops: CDR1 SEHNR, CDR2 FQNEAQ (reference sequence).

J is TRBJ1-2 and V is TRBV6-5; D is perhaps TRBD1 (5 bases). The CDR3 loop spans 15 amino acids. V was cut by 0 bases and J by 0 bases, with 8 bases left in between. Germline V lookup: CDR1 MNHEY, CDR2 SVGAGI. The CDR3 sequence: CASSYSQGSNYGYTF. DNA for the CDR3: TGTGCCAGCAGTTACTCGCAGGGCTCTAACTATGGCTACACCTTC.

The chain links TRBV11-2 to TRBJ2-5; 10 nucleotides agree with TRBD1. The trim removed 5 bases at V and 5 bases at J, leaving 14 bases unmatched. The CDR3 runs to 17 residues. Germline V gene data show CDR1 as SGHAT and CDR2 as FQNNGV. The chain's CDR3 is CASSLTRPTGGEETQYF. The CDR3 bases are TGTGCCAGCAGCCTCACACGCCCGACAGGGGGCGAGGAGACCCAGTACTTC.

The rearrangement links TRBV3-1 (or the pseudogene TRBV3-2) to TRBJ2-1; the match to TRBD2 covers 10 bases. The CDR3 is 16 residues long. CDR1 LGHDT and CDR2 YNNKEL come from the germline V gene (reference sequence). V shed 1 base, J shed 10 bases, and the junction held 10 bases outside the gene matches. As DNA, the CDR3 is TGTGCCAGCAGCCAAGCTGGACTAGCGGTTCCGGGGGAGCAGTTCTTC. Translating gives CASSQAGLAVPGEQFF.